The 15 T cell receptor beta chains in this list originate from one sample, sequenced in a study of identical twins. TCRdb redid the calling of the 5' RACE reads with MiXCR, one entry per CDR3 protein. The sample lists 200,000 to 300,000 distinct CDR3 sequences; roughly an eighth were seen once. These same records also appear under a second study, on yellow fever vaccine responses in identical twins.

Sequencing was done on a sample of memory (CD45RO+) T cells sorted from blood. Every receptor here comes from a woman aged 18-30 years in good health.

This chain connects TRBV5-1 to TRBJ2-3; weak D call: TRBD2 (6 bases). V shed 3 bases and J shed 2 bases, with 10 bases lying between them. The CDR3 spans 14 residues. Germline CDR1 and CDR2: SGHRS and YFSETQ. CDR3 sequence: CASSSGEFTDTQYF. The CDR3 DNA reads TGCGCCAGCAGCTCGGGGGAATTCACAGATACGCAGTATTTT.

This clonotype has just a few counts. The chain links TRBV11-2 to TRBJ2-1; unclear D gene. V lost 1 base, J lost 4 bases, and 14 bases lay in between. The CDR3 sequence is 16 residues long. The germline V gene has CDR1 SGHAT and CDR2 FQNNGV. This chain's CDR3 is CASSLGARSVYNEQFF. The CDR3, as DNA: TGTGCCAGCAGCTTAGGCGCCCGGTCGGTTTACAATGAGCAGTTCTTC.

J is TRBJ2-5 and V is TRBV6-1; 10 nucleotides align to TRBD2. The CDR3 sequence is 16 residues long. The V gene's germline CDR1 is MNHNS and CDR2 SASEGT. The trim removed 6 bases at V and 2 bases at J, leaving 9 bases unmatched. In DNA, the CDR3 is TGTGCCAGCAGGAGAGCTAGCGGGGGACAACAAGAGACCCAGTACTTC. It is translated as CASRRASGGQQETQYF.

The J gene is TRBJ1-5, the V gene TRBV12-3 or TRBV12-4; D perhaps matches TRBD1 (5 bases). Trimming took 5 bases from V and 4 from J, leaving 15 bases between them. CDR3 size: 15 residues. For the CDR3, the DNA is TGTGCCAGCAGTCTCGCCGGGACGGCGAATCAGCCCCAGCATTTT. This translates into CASSLAGTANQPQHF.

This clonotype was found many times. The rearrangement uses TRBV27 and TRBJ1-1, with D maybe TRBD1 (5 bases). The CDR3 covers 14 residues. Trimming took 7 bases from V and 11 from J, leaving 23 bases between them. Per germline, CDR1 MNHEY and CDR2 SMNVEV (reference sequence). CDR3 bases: TGTGCCAGCACAAAAAATGGGGGGGTCGATGGGGCTTTCTTT. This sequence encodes CASTKNGGVDGAFF.

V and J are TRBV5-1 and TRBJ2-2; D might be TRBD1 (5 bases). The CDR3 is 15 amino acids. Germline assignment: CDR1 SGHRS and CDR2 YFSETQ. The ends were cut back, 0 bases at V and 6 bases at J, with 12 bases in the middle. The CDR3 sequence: CASSLGSQGSGELFF. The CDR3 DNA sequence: TGCGCCAGCAGCTTGGGCAGTCAGGGATCCGGGGAGCTGTTTTTT. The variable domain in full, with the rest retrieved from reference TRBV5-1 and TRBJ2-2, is KAGVTQTPRYLIKTRGQQVTLSCSPISGHRSVSWYQQTPGQGLQFLFEYFSETQRNKGNFPGRFSGRQFSNSRSEMNVSTLELGDSALYLCASSLGSQGSGELFFGEGSRLTVL.

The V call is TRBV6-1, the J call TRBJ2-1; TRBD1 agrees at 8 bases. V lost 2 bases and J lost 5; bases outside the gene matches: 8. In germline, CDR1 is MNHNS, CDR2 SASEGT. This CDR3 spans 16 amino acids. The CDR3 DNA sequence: TGTGCCAGCAGTGAAAACCCAGGGGGCTATAACAATGAGCAGTTCTTC. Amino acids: CASSENPGGYNNEQFF.

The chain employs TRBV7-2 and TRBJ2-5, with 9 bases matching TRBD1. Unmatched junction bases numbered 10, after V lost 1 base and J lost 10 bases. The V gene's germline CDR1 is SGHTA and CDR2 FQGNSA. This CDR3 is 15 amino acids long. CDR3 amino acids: CASSLDGQGSRDQYF. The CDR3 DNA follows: TGTGCCAGCAGCTTAGACGGACAGGGGAGCCGAGACCAGTACTTC.

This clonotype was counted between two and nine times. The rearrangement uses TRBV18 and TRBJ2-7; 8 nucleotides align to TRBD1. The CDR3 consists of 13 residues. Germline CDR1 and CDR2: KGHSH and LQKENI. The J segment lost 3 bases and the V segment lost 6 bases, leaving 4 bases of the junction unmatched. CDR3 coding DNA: TGTGCCAGCTCGATAGACAGGGGCTACGAGCAGTACTTC. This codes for CASSIDRGYEQYF.

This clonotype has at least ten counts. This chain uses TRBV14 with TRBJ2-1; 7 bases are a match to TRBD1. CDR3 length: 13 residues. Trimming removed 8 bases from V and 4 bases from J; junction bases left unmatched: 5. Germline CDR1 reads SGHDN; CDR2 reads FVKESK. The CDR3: CASRDRTYNEQFF. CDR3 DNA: TGTGCCAGCCGGGACAGAACTTACAATGAGCAGTTCTTC.

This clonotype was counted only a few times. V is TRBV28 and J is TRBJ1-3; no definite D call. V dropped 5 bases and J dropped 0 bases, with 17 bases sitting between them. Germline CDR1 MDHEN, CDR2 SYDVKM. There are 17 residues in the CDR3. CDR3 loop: CASSTPKRTSSGNTIYF. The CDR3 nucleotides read TGTGCCAGCAGTACTCCCAAGAGGACGAGCTCTGGAAACACCATATATTTT.

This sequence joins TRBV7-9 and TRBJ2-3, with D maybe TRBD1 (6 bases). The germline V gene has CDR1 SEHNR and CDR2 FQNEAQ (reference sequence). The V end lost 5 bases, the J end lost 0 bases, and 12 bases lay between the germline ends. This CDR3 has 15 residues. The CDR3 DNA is TGTGCCAGCAGCCCCGGGACAACTAGCACAGATACGCAGTATTTT. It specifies CASSPGTTSTDTQYF.

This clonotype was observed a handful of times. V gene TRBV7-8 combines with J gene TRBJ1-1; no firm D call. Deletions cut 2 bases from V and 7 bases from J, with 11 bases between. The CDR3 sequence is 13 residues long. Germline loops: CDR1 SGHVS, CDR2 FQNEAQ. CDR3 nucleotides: TGTGCCAGCAGCTTACCCTGGGCTGTTGAAGCTTTCTTT. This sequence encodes CASSLPWAVEAFF.

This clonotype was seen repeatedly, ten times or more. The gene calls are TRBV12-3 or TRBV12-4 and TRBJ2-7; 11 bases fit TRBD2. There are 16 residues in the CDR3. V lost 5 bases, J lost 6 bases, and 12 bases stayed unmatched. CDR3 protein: CASSPKGTSGTSEQYF. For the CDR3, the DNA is TGTGCCAGCAGTCCTAAAGGGACTAGCGGAACCTCCGAGCAGTACTTC.

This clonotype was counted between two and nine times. CDR3 bases: TGTGCCAGCCGTTGGGTTGTCCCAGATACGCAGTATTTT. Translation: CASRWVVPDTQYF. The chain links TRBV2 to TRBJ2-3; D not certain. This CDR3 spans 13 amino acids. Germline CDR1 reads SNHLY; CDR2 reads FYNNEI. The ends were cut back, 8 bases at V and 4 bases at J, with 13 bases in the middle. The variable domain in full, completed from reference TRBV2 and TRBJ2-3, reads EPEVTQTPSHQVTQMGQEVILRCVPISNHLYFYWYRQILGQKVEFLVSFYNNEISEKSEIFDDQFSVERPDGSNFTLKIRSTKLEDSAMYFCASRWVVPDTQYFGPGTRLTVL.